This TCR beta chain was recovered during a study of cytomegalovirus exposure and HLA in healthy donors. The V gene's germline CDR1 is SGHRS and CDR2 YFSETQ. This CDR3 comprises 16 residues. The ends lost 2 bases at V and 0 bases at J; junction bases unmatched: 7. The study ran its PCR with 60 Vbeta and 13 Jbeta primers. This table comes from immunoSEQ multiplex PCR, and its TCRdb copy is limited to in-frame clones, with some not included. The sample lists around 99,000 clones; around 69% were seen once. The chain joins TRBV5-1 to TRBJ1-2, with 7 bases identical to TRBD1. This receptor was identified in a young man in good health and CMV-seronegative. The sequenced material came from PBMCs. The CDR3 sequence is CASSFPAGGTNYGYTF. The CDR3 bases are TGCGCCAGCAGCTTTCCGGCAGGGGGAACTAACTATGGCTACACCTTC.